The rows below give T cell receptor beta chains drawn from one sample of a study of blood T cell repertoires in COVID-19. Assay: immunoSEQ multiplex PCR; the TCRdb copy retains only in-frame clones and omits some. The sample has 150,000 to 200,000 clones, 60% to 85% seen once; the top ten hold about 3%. The specimen sequenced was peripheral blood. The origin of the receptors is an older man with acute or convalescent COVID-19. The CDR3 runs from the conserved cysteine through the conserved F or W. A D gene is named only where the DNA matches it firmly. Where a row states a size, it is once, few, many or the class of an expanded clone; other rows omit it.

cdr3_nt cdr3_aa j_call v_call clone_size d_call
TGTGCCAGCAGCGTGACAGGGTATGGCTACACCTTC CASSVTGYGYTF TRBJ1-2 TRBV5-8 few TRBD1
TGTGCCACCAGTGACCGACTAGCGGGAGACACAGATACGCAGTATTTT CATSDRLAGDTDTQYF TRBJ2-3 TRBV24-1 - TRBD2
TGCGCCAGCAGCTTGGCCCCAGGGGGCTCAGGCTACACCTTC CASSLAPGGSGYTF TRBJ1-2 TRBV5-1 once TRBD1
TGTGCCAGCAGTACTCACCGTGAAAAACTGTTTTTT CASSTHREKLFF TRBJ1-4 TRBV3-1/TRBV3-2 - -
TGCGCCAGCAGCTTGGTCGGCAGGAGGGCAGATACGCAGTATTTT CASSLVGRRADTQYF TRBJ2-3 TRBV5-1 - -
TGTGCCAGCAGTTTATCTGGGACAATCATGATCCAGTACTTC CASSLSGTIMIQYF TRBJ2-5 TRBV27 - -
TGTGCCAGCAGCAGCTTCGGACAGGATTATGGCTACACCTTC CASSSFGQDYGYTF TRBJ1-2 TRBV21-1 - -
TGTGCCAGCAGCCACGGGACAGGGTTTTCAGCTAATGAAAAACTGTTTTTT CASSHGTGFSANEKLFF TRBJ1-4 TRBV3-1/TRBV3-2 - TRBD1
TGTGCCAGCAGCTTGGTGACTAGCGGCACAGATACGCAGTATTTT CASSLVTSGTDTQYF TRBJ2-3 TRBV5-4 - TRBD2
TGTGCCAGCTCTTTACCCGGCTGGGACAGAAATGAAAAACTGTTTTTT CASSLPGWDRNEKLFF TRBJ1-4 TRBV28 - TRBD1
TGTGCCAGCAGGTGGCGCGGAGAGCGCTCACCCCTCCACTTT CASRWRGERSPLHF TRBJ1-6 TRBV6-5 - -
TGTGCCAGCAGTTTACAGGGAGGTCAGCCCCAGCATTTT CASSLQGGQPQHF TRBJ1-5 TRBV12-3/TRBV12-4 - -
TGTGCCAGTAGTATAGATGAAGGGGCTAATTCACCCCTCCACTTT CASSIDEGANSPLHF TRBJ1-6 TRBV19 - -
TGTGCCAGCAGCCGGGGTAGGGGGGAGACCCAGTACTTC CASSRGRGETQYF TRBJ2-5 TRBV5-4 few -
TGTGCCACCCTAGCGGGGGGGCCGGGAGATACGCAGTATTTT CATLAGGPGDTQYF TRBJ2-3 TRBV6-5 once TRBD2
TGTGCCAGCAGTTACTCCCGAACAGGGGACACTGAAGCTTTCTTT CASSYSRTGDTEAFF TRBJ1-1 TRBV6-5 few TRBD1
TGTGCCAGCAGCCTCCCCTTTACTGAAGCTTTCTTT CASSLPFTEAFF TRBJ1-1 TRBV7-9 - -
TGCGCCACCCAGCCGCGGCCAGCGGGGGGGTCGTACACCGGGGAGCTGTTTTTT CATQPRPAGGSYTGELFF TRBJ2-2 TRBV5-1 - TRBD2
TGCGCCAGCAGCTTGGGGGGAGGACCGGGAGAAAAACTGTTTTTT CASSLGGGPGEKLFF TRBJ1-4 TRBV5-1 - -
TGTGCCAGCAGCGTGTCCGGGACTGATATACGCTACACCTTC CASSVSGTDIRYTF TRBJ1-2 TRBV7-9 once -
TGTGCCAGCCGGAAAGGTGGAGGGACTGAAGCTTTCTTT CASRKGGGTEAFF TRBJ1-1 TRBV6-4 once -
TGTGCCTGGAGTGGGGCAGGATACGAGCAGTACTTC CAWSGAGYEQYF TRBJ2-7 TRBV30 - -
TGTGCCAGCAGCTCTAGCGGGAGGGCCGACAATGAGCAGTTCTTC CASSSSGRADNEQFF TRBJ2-1 TRBV11-2 once TRBD2